The 14 T cell receptor beta chains below all came from one sample that was sequenced in a study of CD8+CD57+ T cells in acquired aplastic anemia (dated by TCRdb to 2016 to 2019). The instrument given in TCRdb is Illumina HiSeq 2000. TCR beta VDJ combination and CDR3 sequence profiling used genomic DNA as the template. Using fastp at Q25 and MiXCR, TCRdb reprocessed the public reads and kept productive beta chains. All rows with the same CDR3 protein become a single entry with the most common DNA and genes. The sample table holds roughly 500,000 distinct CDR3 sequences, of which under 40% were seen once. 0.75% to 0.95% of the sample is in the top ten clones. The patients picked for sequencing were ones in whom flow cytometry had shown an expansion of CD8+CD57+ cells. Sequencing was carried out using sorted CD4+, CD8+, or CD8+CD57+ T cells (not recorded which) from PBMCs. These TCRs come from a human donor with aplastic anemia.

CDR3 residues: CASSFSGAGETQYF. For the CDR3, the DNA is TGCGCCAGCAGCTTTAGTGGGGCTGGAGAGACCCAGTACTTC. The genes are TRBV5-1 and TRBJ2-5; D is perhaps TRBD1 (5 bases). CDR3 length: 14 amino acids. CDR1 SGHRS and CDR2 YFSETQ come from the germline V gene. V was clipped by 2 bases and J by 4 bases, with 12 bases between them.

The sample holds many counts of this clonotype. V is TRBV10-3 and J is TRBJ1-5, with D maybe TRBD1 (5 bases). Germline lookup yields CDR1 ENHRY and CDR2 SYGVKD. CDR3 size: 14 residues. V dropped 2 bases and J dropped 5 bases, with 10 bases sitting between them. In DNA form, the CDR3 reads TGTGCCATCAGTGAGGGGCAGGGATATCAGCCCCAGCATTTT. Its translation: CAISEGQGYQPQHF.

In this sample, this clonotype turned up many times. CDR3 DNA sequence: TGTGCCAGTAAAGAGGGTGTGGGGAATCAGCCCCAGCATTTT. Its translation is CASKEGVGNQPQHF. This chain joins TRBV19 and TRBJ1-5, with unresolved D. CDR1 and CDR2 (germline): LNHDA, SQIVND (reference sequence). There are 14 residues in the CDR3. The V end was cut by 7 bases, the J end by 4 bases, with 14 bases between.

This clonotype has just one count. One end of the junction varies from germline; a read error may be responsible. The chain has TRBV6-1 and TRBJ1-3; 10 nucleotides line up with TRBD1. Germline CDR1 MNHNS, CDR2 SASEGT. CDR3 length equals 15 residues. This CDR3 reads CASSMRQGAGSTIYF. The DNA of the CDR3 is TGTGCCAGCAGCATGCGACAGGGGGCTGGAAGCACCATATATTTT.

V usage is TRBV6-5 and J usage is TRBJ1-1, with unresolved D. Germline assignment: CDR1 MNHEY and CDR2 SVGAGI. The CDR3 covers 11 residues. The V end lost 0 bases, the J end lost 7 bases, and 3 bases lay between the germline ends. The CDR3 loop reads CASSYSGEAFF. For the CDR3, the DNA is TGTGCCAGCAGTTACTCAGGTGAAGCTTTCTTT.

The chain links TRBV25-1 to TRBJ1-4, with 10 positions matching TRBD1. CDR3 length: 19 amino acids. V dropped 4 bases and J dropped 3; count of bases not matched to a gene: 14. Germline V lookup: CDR1 MGHDK, CDR2 SYGVNS. DNA of the CDR3: TGTGCCAGCAGTGGACAAGGGACAGGGGAAGGTAGGTCTAATGAAAAACTGTTTTTT. This encodes CASSGQGTGEGRSNEKLFF.

In this sample, this clonotype turned up a few times. The rearrangement links TRBV25-1 to TRBJ2-7; 12 bases agree with TRBD2. Trimming cost V 5 bases and J 5 bases; bases outside gene matches: 4. This CDR3 contains 14 residues. Looked up from germline, CDR1 is MGHDK and CDR2 is SYGVNS. The CDR3 DNA follows: TGTGCCAGCAGTACCCGACTAGCGGGAGACGAGCAGTACTTC. Its translation: CASSTRLAGDEQYF.

As regards this clonotype: The junction departs from the called germline gene at one end, perhaps through a read error. The genes are TRBV2 and TRBJ1-6; possible D gene TRBD1, 6 bases. This CDR3 contains 13 residues. Germline lookup yields CDR1 SNHLY and CDR2 FYNNEI. CDR3 in DNA: TGTGCCAGCAGCCGAGAGGGGGGTTCACCCCCCCACTTT. It is translated as CASSREGGSPPHF.

The chain uses TRBV11-2 and TRBJ1-1; the D gene is possibly TRBD1 (6 bases). This CDR3 is 18 amino acids long. Looked up from germline, CDR1 is SGHAT and CDR2 is FQNNGV. The V end lost 3 bases, the J end lost 0 bases, and 20 bases lay between the germline ends. CDR3 in amino acids: CASSLDPRGGRVNTEAFF. Here the CDR3 DNA reads TGTGCCAGCAGCTTGGACCCTCGCGGGGGGCGGGTGAACACTGAAGCTTTCTTT.

This chain uses TRBV5-1 with TRBJ1-4, with TRBD1 matching over 12 bases. The CDR3 has 15 amino acids. Germline CDR1 and CDR2: SGHRS and YFSETQ. Germline trimming cut 2 bases from V and 7 bases from J; bases unmatched to any gene: 3. This CDR3 reads CASSLEGQGAEKLFF. DNA of the CDR3: TGCGCCAGCAGCTTAGAGGGACAGGGGGCTGAAAAACTGTTTTTT.

This clonotype was picked up many times. The chain carries TRBV10-3 and TRBJ1-5; D is possibly TRBD1 (5 bases). The CDR3 spans 13 residues. The germline V gene has CDR1 ENHRY and CDR2 SYGVKD. V lost 6 bases, J lost 6 bases, and 12 bases lay in between. For the CDR3, the DNA is TGTGCCATCAGCGGGACCGCAGGTCAGCCCCAGCATTTT. This gives the protein CAISGTAGQPQHF.

This clonotype was recorded many times. The rearrangement links TRBV7-8 to TRBJ1-4; D gene ambiguous. This CDR3 region has 12 residues. Germline V gene sequence: CDR1 SGHVS, CDR2 FQNEAQ. V lost 3 bases to trimming and J lost 7 bases, with 6 bases between them. CDR3 in amino acids: CASSFEGEKLFF. Written as DNA, the CDR3 is TGTGCCAGCAGCTTTGAGGGTGAAAAACTGTTTTTT.

The rearrangement joins TRBV4-3 to TRBJ2-3; D perhaps matches TRBD1 (6 bases). This CDR3 is 16 amino acids long. Germline CDR1 and CDR2: LGHNA and YSLEER. V was trimmed by 0 bases and J by 0 bases, leaving 10 bases between them. CDR3 nucleotide sequence: TGCGCCAGCAGCCAAGAACAGGGTCCTAGCACAGATACGCAGTATTTT. Translated: CASSQEQGPSTDTQYF.

In its sample, this clonotype was seen a few times. The chain carries TRBV12-5 and TRBJ2-3, with D maybe TRBD1 (6 bases). Between the trimmed V and J ends, which lost 6 bases and 1 base, there was a span of 8 bases. This CDR3 is 13 amino acids long. Germline CDR1 LGHNT, CDR2 FRNRAP. The chain's CDR3 is CASGRTGTDTQYF. The CDR3 DNA follows: TGTGCTAGTGGACGGACAGGCACAGATACGCAGTATTTT.